This TCR beta chain was retrieved from a study of type 1 and type 2 diabetes patients. Study-wide context: Samples came from type 1 diabetic, type 2 diabetic or nondiabetic people, recruited in China. Magnetic bead positive selection isolated CD4+ or CD8+ T cells from PBMCs. Whole-study findings and limits: Between type 2 diabetes and control samples, V and J usage averaged approximately 0.97 correlation.

On this clonotype itself: The antigen is undetermined.

PCR was run on genomic DNA. A primer set of 30 forward and 13 reverse primers amplified the CDR3. One entry per CDR3 protein, called by TCRdb with MiXCR from the multiplex PCR reads. The sample consists of 270,000 or so distinct CDR3 sequences, around 47% of them appearing once. V was trimmed by 0 bases and J by 4 bases, leaving 7 bases between them. CDR3 length: 13 residues. The V gene is TRBV12-3 or TRBV12-4, the J gene TRBJ2-7; D gene uncertain. The sequenced material came from peripheral blood mononuclear cells (PBMCs). This receptor was obtained from a man between 18 and 29 years old with type 2 diabetes. In DNA, the CDR3 is TGTGCCAGCAGTTTAGCGGCCCTTTACGAGCAGTACTTC. Translation: CASSLAALYEQYF.